This entry is about one T cell receptor beta chain. The source of the sample is a study of T cells in localized non-small cell lung cancer. Generated by immunoSEQ multiplex PCR, the TCRdb table keeps only in-frame clones and is missing some. The sample shows approximately 65,000 clones, roughly 79% of them seen only once. Per germline, CDR1 MGHDK and CDR2 SYGVNS. Trimming stripped 2 bases from V and 0 bases from J, with 14 bases between. The CDR3 runs to 17 residues. The source of this sequence is a man between 40 and 70 years old with stage II lung adenocarcinoma. The chain carries TRBV25-1 and TRBJ2-1; D perhaps matches TRBD1 (7 bases). Sequencing was performed on PBMCs, taken before any cancer treatment. The DNA of the CDR3 is TGTGCCAGCAGTGAACCCTCAGGGGGGAGCTCCTACAATGAGCAGTTCTTC. The encoded protein is CASSEPSGGSSYNEQFF.